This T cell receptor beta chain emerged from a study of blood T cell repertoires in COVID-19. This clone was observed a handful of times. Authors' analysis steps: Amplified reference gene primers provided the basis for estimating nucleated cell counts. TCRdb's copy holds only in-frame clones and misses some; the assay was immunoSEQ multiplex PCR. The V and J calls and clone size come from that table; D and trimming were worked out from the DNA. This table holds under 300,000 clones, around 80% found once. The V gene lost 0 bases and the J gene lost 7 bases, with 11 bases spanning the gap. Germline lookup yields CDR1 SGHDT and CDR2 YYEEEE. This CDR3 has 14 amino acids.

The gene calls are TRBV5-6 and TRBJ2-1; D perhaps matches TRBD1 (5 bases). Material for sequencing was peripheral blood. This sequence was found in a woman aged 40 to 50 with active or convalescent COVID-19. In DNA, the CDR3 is TGTGCCAGCAGCTTGGACCAGGGAAAGAATGAGCAGTTCTTC. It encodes CASSLDQGKNEQFF.